This T cell receptor beta chain was sequenced during a study of cytomegalovirus exposure and HLA in healthy donors. The germline gives CDR1 MRHNA, CDR2 SNTAGT. The J segment lost 9 bases and the V segment lost 4 bases, leaving 9 bases of the junction unmatched. This CDR3 spans 14 amino acids. PCR amplification relied on 60 Vbeta primers (plus 13 Jbeta primers). Sequencing was performed with immunoSEQ multiplex PCR; in TCRdb, only in-frame clones are kept and a portion is missing. The sample shows around 200,000 clones, around 85% of them seen only once. Specimen: PBMCs. The chain carries TRBV6-4 and TRBJ2-1, with TRBD2 identical over 7 bases. The receptor comes from a man aged 50-60 years in good health and CMV-seronegative. The CDR3 DNA reads TGTGCCAGCAGTGTTGGACTAGAGTCCGGTGAGCAGTTCTTC. Protein sequence: CASSVGLESGEQFF.